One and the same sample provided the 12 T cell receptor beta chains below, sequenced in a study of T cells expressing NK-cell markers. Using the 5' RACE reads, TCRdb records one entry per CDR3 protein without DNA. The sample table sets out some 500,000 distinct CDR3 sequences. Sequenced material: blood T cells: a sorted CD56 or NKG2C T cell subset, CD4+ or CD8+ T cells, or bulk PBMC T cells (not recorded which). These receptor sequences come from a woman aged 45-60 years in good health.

This CDR3 reads CASSLAFGRRRSNEQFF. J is TRBJ2-1 and V is TRBV11-1; TCRdb outputs TRBD2, but without DNA this stays unchecked. Germline V gene data show CDR1 as SGHAT and CDR2 as FQDESV (reference sequence). The CDR3 totals 17 residues.

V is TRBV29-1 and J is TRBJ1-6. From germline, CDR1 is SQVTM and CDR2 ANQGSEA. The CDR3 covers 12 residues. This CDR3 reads CSVRIGSSPLHF.

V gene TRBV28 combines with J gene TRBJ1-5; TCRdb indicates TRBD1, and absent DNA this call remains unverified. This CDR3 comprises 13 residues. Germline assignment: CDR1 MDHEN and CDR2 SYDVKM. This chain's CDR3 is CANQGQGNQPQHF.

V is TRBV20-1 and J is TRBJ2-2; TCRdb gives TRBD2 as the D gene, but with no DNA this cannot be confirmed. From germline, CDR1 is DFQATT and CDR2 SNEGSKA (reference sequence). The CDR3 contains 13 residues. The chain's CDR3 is CSAPSTGSGELFF.

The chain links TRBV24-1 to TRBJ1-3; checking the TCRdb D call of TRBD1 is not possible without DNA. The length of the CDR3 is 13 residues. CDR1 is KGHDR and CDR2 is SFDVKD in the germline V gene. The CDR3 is CATTQGAGNTIYF.

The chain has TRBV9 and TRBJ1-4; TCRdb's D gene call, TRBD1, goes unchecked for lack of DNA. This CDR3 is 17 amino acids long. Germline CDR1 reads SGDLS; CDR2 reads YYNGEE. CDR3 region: CASSENSGQGFNEKLFF.

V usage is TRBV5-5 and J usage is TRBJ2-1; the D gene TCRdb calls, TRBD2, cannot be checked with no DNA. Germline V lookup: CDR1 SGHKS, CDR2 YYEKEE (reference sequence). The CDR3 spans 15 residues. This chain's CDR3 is CASAPSALNYNEQFF.

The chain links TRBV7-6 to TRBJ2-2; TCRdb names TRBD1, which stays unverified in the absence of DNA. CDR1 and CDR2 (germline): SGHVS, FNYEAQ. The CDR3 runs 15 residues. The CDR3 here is CASSTKGQFIGELFF.

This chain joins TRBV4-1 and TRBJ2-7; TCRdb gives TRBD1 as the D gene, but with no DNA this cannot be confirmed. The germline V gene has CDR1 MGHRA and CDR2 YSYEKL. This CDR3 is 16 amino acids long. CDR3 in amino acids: CASSLSGRGVSYEQYF.

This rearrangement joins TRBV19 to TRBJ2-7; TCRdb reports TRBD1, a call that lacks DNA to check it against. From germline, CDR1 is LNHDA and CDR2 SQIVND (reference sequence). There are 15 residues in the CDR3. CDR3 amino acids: CASSMRGQASYEQYF.

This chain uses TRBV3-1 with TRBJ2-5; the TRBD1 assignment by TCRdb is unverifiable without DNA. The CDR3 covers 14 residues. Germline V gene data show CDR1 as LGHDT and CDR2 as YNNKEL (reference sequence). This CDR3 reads CASSDLGSGETQYF.

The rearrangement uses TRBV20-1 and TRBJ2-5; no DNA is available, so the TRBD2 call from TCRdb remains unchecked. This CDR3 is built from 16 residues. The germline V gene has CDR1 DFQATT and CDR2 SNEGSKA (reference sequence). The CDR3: CSAKSASGRSGETQYF.